The clone carrying this TCR beta chain was counted ten times or more. Its antigen is not known. This CDR3 is 14 amino acids long. The J segment lost 7 bases and the V segment lost 8 bases, leaving 6 bases of the junction unmatched. The germline V gene encodes CDR1 SGHDN and CDR2 FVKESK. From the RACE reads, TCRdb called clonotypes with MiXCR, one entry per CDR3 protein. The table includes approximately 79,000 distinct CDR3 sequences, 10% detected once. The time point was: patch test 1, 2 weeks after DPC sensitization. Treatment reported: therapeutic diphenylcyclopropenone sensitization with weekly scalp DPC. The record originates from a study of human T cells and chemical hapten exposure. Study-wide findings and caveats: Among TCRs, those above 1 in 1000 frequency were unaffected by DPC sensitization.

The clonotype comes from a woman aged 45-65 years with alopecia areata. Some clones in this sample may be carry-over from other donors' samples. This rearrangement joins TRBV14 to TRBJ2-1; 12 bases map to TRBD2. The sample here was whole blood, taken in connection with sensitization to the hapten diphenylcyclopropenone (DPC). For the CDR3, the DNA is TGTGCCAGCGCCAGGACTAGCGGGATGAATGAGCAGTTCTTC. Translation gives CASARTSGMNEQFF.